Below are 18 T cell receptor beta chains sequenced from a single sample in a study of CD8+ T cells in alopecia areata. Described treatment: oral pan-JAK inhibitor, 5-10 mg twice daily. It was from alopecia areata patients that lesional scalp punch biopsies and peripheral blood were collected. Extraction and reverse transcription of RNA yielded cDNA as the sequencing template. The method was immunoSEQ multiplex PCR; TCRdb's version includes in-frame clones alone and lacks a portion of them. The repertoire holds roughly 4,000 clones, with 69% as singletons. The specimen was skin, collected at week 24, from a patient treated with tofacitinib. These receptors all stem from a human donor with alopecia areata.

The rearrangement uses TRBV4-3 and TRBJ2-2; D not certain. Germline-derived CDR1 and CDR2 are LGHNA and YSLEER. The CDR3 loop spans 15 amino acids. V was pared by 0 bases and J by 5 bases, with 10 bases between. DNA for the CDR3: TGCGCCAGCAGCCAAGAATGGCCGTGGACCGGGGAGCTGTTTTTT. Translation: CASSQEWPWTGELFF.

This clone was recorded once. The chain joins TRBV29-1 to TRBJ1-3; maybe TRBD1 (5 bases). Germline V gene data show CDR1 as SQVTM and CDR2 as ANQGSEA. The CDR3 spans 15 residues. The germline V and J ends were trimmed by 5 bases and 0 bases, with 14 bases remaining between them. The CDR3 spells CSVSGGDLSGNTIYF. DNA for the CDR3: TGCAGCGTTTCTGGAGGGGACCTCTCTGGAAACACCATATATTTT.

J is TRBJ2-1 and V is TRBV7-6; TRBD2 agrees at 10 bases. Looked up from germline, CDR1 is SGHVS and CDR2 is FNYEAQ. The CDR3 runs to 15 residues. After removal of 6 bases from V and 5 bases from J, the junction contained 7 bases not matched to a gene. CDR3: CASSQKREGHNEQFF. The CDR3 bases are TGTGCCAGCAGTCAGAAGCGGGAGGGCCACAATGAGCAGTTCTTC. Complete variable domain (other parts from reference TRBV7-6 and TRBJ2-1): GAGVSQSPRYKVTKRGQDVALRCDPISGHVSLYWYRQALGQGPEFLTYFNYEAQQDKSGLPNDRFSAERPEGSISTLTIQRTEQRDSAMYRCASSQKREGHNEQFFGPGTRLTVL.

V is TRBV7-9 and J is TRBJ1-5; D remains ambiguous. V dropped 5 bases and J dropped 0 bases, with 11 bases sitting between them. Germline V CDR1 and CDR2: SEHNR, FQNEAQ (reference sequence). This CDR3 comprises 15 residues. The CDR3 loop is CASSQDGYSNQPQHF. DNA of the CDR3: TGTGCCAGCAGCCAGGACGGTTATAGCAATCAGCCCCAGCATTTT.

The chain combines TRBV27 with TRBJ2-2; the D is unclear. CDR3 length equals 17 residues. From germline, CDR1 is MNHEY and CDR2 SMNVEV (reference sequence). V dropped 4 bases and J dropped 4 bases, with 19 bases sitting between them. The CDR3 sequence is CASSSTRTYLGTGELFF. Written as DNA, the CDR3 is TGTGCCAGCAGTTCAACTCGAACCTACTTAGGCACCGGGGAGCTGTTTTTT.

The chain joins TRBV19 to TRBJ2-1; D call uncertain. CDR3 size: 13 residues. Trimming removed 5 bases at V and 0 bases at J, with 5 bases between. Germline CDR1 reads LNHDA; CDR2 reads SQIVND (reference sequence). The CDR3 protein is CASSLVSYNEQFF. CDR3 nucleotide sequence: TGTGCCAGTAGTTTAGTCTCCTACAATGAGCAGTTCTTC. Combining the CDR3 with reference TRBV19 and TRBJ2-1 gives the whole variable domain DGGITQSPKYLFRKEGQNVTLSCEQNLNHDAMYWYRQDPGQGLRLIYYSQIVNDFQKGDIAEGYSVSREKKESFPLTVTSAQKNPTAFYLCASSLVSYNEQFFGPGTRLTVL.

The chain recombines TRBV27 with TRBJ2-7; the D gene is possibly TRBD1 (6 bases). The CDR3 runs to 14 residues. Germline CDR1 is MNHEY and CDR2 is SMNVEV (reference sequence). V was cut by 5 bases and J by 3 bases, with 14 bases left in between. The CDR3 DNA reads as TGTGCCAGCAGTCGAGGGGGAAGGATCTACGAGCAGTACTTC. Amino acids: CASSRGGRIYEQYF.

The V and J genes are TRBV6-1 and TRBJ2-7; TRBD1 matches 7 bases. Germline V gene data show CDR1 as MNHNS and CDR2 as SASEGT. Germline trimming cut 6 bases from V and 2 bases from J; bases unmatched to any gene: 4. The CDR3 contains 13 residues. In DNA form, the CDR3 reads TGTGCCAGCAGGCCCGACAGGGCCTACGAGCAGTACTTC. This translates into CASRPDRAYEQYF.

The chain has TRBV7-2 and TRBJ1-2, with D maybe TRBD1 (5 bases). In germline, CDR1 is SGHTA, CDR2 FQGNSA. V was trimmed by 4 bases and J by 4 bases, leaving 16 bases between them. The CDR3 runs to 15 residues. The CDR3 spells CASSWPGRGIYGYTF. The CDR3 DNA is TGTGCCAGCAGCTGGCCGGGACGGGGGATCTATGGCTACACCTTC.

The V call is TRBV13, the J call TRBJ2-7; 9 bases match TRBD2. The CDR3 runs 16 residues. The germline V gene has CDR1 PRHDT and CDR2 FYEKMQ (reference sequence). J lost 1 base, V lost 5 bases, and 9 bases had no gene match. The CDR3, as DNA: TGTGCCAGCAGCGCCGAGACTAGCGGAAATTCCTACGAGCAGTACTTC. Its translation: CASSAETSGNSYEQYF.

This clone has a single count. This sequence joins TRBV5-1 and TRBJ2-1, with 11 bases identical to TRBD2. The trim removed 2 bases at V and 0 bases at J, leaving 7 bases unmatched. The germline gives CDR1 SGHRS, CDR2 YFSETQ. This CDR3 spans 18 amino acids. The CDR3 DNA is TGCGCCAGCAGCTTACTAGCGGGGGCCTTTAGCTCCTACAATGAGCAGTTCTTC. Amino acid sequence: CASSLLAGAFSSYNEQFF.

The rearrangement links TRBV5-1 to TRBJ2-7; no definite D call. Trimming shortened V by 3 bases and J by 2 bases, and 9 bases separated the two germline ends. This CDR3 is built from 13 residues. Germline V gives CDR1 SGHRS, CDR2 YFSETQ. CDR3 DNA: TGCGCCAGCAGCTACGACGGTGCCTACGAGCAGTACTTC. Its protein product is CASSYDGAYEQYF.

The rearrangement joins TRBV27 to TRBJ2-5; TRBD2 aligns across 7 bases. Germline trimming cut 6 bases from V and 3 bases from J; bases unmatched to any gene: 10. This CDR3 region has 15 residues. Germline V gene data show CDR1 as MNHEY and CDR2 as SMNVEV (reference sequence). The CDR3 DNA reads TGTGCCAGCAGACGTCGGAGTGGGGGGGAAGAGACCCAGTACTTC. Protein: CASRRRSGGEETQYF.

The rearrangement links TRBV28 to TRBJ2-1; D assignment may be TRBD1 or TRBD2 (5 bases each). V lost 6 bases and J 9 bases, leaving 21 bases between the germline ends. The CDR3 is 15 residues long. Germline values: CDR1 MDHEN, CDR2 SYDVKM. The CDR3 reads CASRMGSVRTSEQFF. The CDR3 DNA sequence: TGTGCCAGCAGAATGGGTAGCGTCCGGACAAGTGAGCAGTTCTTC.

V is TRBV7-8 and J is TRBJ1-2; the D gene is possibly TRBD1 (6 bases). V gave up 5 bases and J gave up 4 bases, with 14 bases separating them. Germline-derived CDR1 and CDR2 are SGHVS and FQNEAQ. CDR3 length: 14 residues. The CDR3 bases are TGTGCCAGCAGCCTTAGTGGGACATCCTATGGCTACACCTTC. Translation: CASSLSGTSYGYTF.

The chain recombines TRBV7-2 with TRBJ2-7; 8 bases fit TRBD2. The CDR3 spans 16 residues. V was clipped by 1 base and J by 4 bases; unmatched bases: 9. CDR1 is SGHTA, CDR2 FQGNSA, per germline. CDR3 sequence (DNA): TGTGCCAGCAGCTTAGGACTGGAGGCGGGAGGTTACGAGCAGTACTTC. Its translation: CASSLGLEAGGYEQYF.

The V gene is TRBV7-8, the J gene TRBJ2-7; 10 bases line up with TRBD2. CDR3 length: 15 residues. V lost 5 bases and J lost 4; bases outside the gene matches: 8. CDR1 is SGHVS, CDR2 FQNEAQ, per germline. The CDR3: CASSITSGTPYEQYF. The CDR3, as DNA: TGTGCCAGCAGCATAACTAGCGGGACCCCTTACGAGCAGTACTTC.

The rearrangement links TRBV25-1 to TRBJ1-6; 7 nucleotides align to TRBD1. From germline, CDR1 is MGHDK and CDR2 SYGVNS. J gave up 5 bases and V 5 bases, and 6 bases lay outside the gene matches. This CDR3 comprises 15 residues. The CDR3 region is CASSRRDRDNSPLHF. The CDR3 DNA is TGTGCCAGCAGTCGCCGGGACAGAGATAATTCACCCCTCCACTTT.